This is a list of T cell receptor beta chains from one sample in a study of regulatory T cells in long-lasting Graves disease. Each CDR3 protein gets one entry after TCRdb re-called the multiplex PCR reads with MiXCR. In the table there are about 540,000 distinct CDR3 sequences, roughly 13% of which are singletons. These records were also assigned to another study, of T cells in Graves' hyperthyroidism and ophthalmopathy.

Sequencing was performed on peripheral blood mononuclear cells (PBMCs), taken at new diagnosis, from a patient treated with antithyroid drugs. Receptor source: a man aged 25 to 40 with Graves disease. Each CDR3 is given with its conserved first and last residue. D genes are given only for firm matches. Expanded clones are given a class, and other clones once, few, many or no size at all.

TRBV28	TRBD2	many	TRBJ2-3	TGTGCCAGCAGTACCCCTGGGACTAGCGGGAGTGGGGATACGCAGTATTTT	CASSTPGTSGSGDTQYF
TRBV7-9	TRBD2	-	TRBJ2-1	TGTGCCAGCAGCTTAGGGGGGGACTATCGGGACTACAATGAGCAGTTCTTC	CASSLGGDYRDYNEQFF
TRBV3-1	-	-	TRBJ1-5	TGTGCCAGCAGCCAAGCGGTAGGGCCCCAGCATTTT	CASSQAVGPQHF
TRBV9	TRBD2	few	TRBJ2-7	TGTGCCAGCAGCGTAAGGCCCGGACTAGCGGGAGGGGGCGAGCAGTACTTC	CASSVRPGLAGGGEQYF
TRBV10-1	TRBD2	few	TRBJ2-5	TGCGCCAGCAGTGAAAGTAGCGGGAGACAAGAGACCCAGTACTTC	CASSESSGRQETQYF
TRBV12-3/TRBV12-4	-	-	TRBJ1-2	TGTGCCAGCAGCCCGACAGGTTCTCCTTATGGCTACACCTTC	CASSPTGSPYGYTF
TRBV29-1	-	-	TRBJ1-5	TGCAGCGTATCGATCTTGGAGGGAAATCAGCCCCGGCATTTT	CSVSILEGNQPRHF
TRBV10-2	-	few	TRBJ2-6	TGCGCCAGCAGCGACAGCTCTCGGGCCAACGTCCTGACTTTC	CASSDSSRANVLTF
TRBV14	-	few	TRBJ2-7	TGTGCCAGCAGCCAACCCGGACAGTGGGCCTCCTACGAGCAGTACTTC	CASSQPGQWASYEQYF
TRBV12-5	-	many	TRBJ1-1	TGTGCTAGTGGGCCCACAGGGAACACTGAAGCTTTCTTT	CASGPTGNTEAFF
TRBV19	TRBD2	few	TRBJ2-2	TGTGCCAGTAGTTCCGGACTAGCGGGAGGGGGGGAGCTGTTTTTT	CASSSGLAGGGELFF
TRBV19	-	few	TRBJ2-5	TGTGCCAGTAGTGGGGTCCCAGTAGGAGGAGAGACCCAGTACTTC	CASSGVPVGGETQYF
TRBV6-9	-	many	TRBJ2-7	TGTGCCAGCAGTTCCATGGACTACGAGCAGTACTTC	CASSSMDYEQYF
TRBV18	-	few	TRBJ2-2	TGTGCCAGCTCACCGGCGGAGGGAGGCACCGGGGAGCTGTTTTTT	CASSPAEGGTGELFF
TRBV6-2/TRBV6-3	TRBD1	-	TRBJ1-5	TGTGCCAGCGCAGCGCAGGGGACAGGTAGTCAGCCCCAGCATTTT	CASAAQGTGSQPQHF
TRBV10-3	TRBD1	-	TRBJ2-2	TGTGCCATCAGTGTAGGACAGGCTTCGAACACCGGGGAGCTGTTTTTT	CAISVGQASNTGELFF
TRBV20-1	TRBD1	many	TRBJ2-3	TGCAGTGCTAGGGATGGACAGGGAACAGATACGCAGTATTTT	CSARDGQGTDTQYF